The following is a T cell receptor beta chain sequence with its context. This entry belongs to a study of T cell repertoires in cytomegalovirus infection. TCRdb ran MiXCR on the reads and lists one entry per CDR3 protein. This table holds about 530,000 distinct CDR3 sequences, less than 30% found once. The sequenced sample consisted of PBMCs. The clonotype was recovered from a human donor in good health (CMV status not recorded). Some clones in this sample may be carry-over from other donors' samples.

The CDR3 here is CASSTDFSTSITYQETQYF. CDR3 DNA sequence: TGTGCCAGCAGCACCGACTTCTCGACTAGTATTACGTACCAAGAGACCCAGTACTTC. The rearrangement links TRBV7-9 to TRBJ2-5, with D possibly matching TRBD2 (6 bases). The CDR3 length is 19 residues. Trimming pared 5 bases from V and 0 bases from J, leaving 25 bases between. The V gene's germline CDR1 is SEHNR and CDR2 FQNEAQ (reference sequence).